This TCR beta chain was found in a study of Ad26.COV2.S vaccination and SARS-CoV-2 variants. Broader study findings: Breadth and depth estimates from TCRs may understate total T cell responses. Substantial response breadth was reportedly seen for spike-specific CD8+ and CD4+ T cells after vaccination.

The CDR3 length is 13 residues. Losses at the gene ends were 8 bases for V and 4 bases for J; bases not matched to a gene: 3. Germline V gene data show CDR1 as LNHDA and CDR2 as SQIVND (reference sequence). As regards this clone: As yet, its antigen is unknown. Other DNA sequences in this specimen translate into the identical CDR3.

Documented treatment: 15 to 20 received Ad26.COV2.S at low or high dose, single or two shots; roughly five received placebo; per-sample allocation not given. Each sample was drawn 63 days after the first injection (of vaccine or placebo). Sequencing was performed with immunoSEQ multiplex PCR; in TCRdb, only in-frame clones are kept and a portion is missing. The sample carries about 480,000 clones, around 88% recorded once. The V and J genes are TRBV19 and TRBJ1-2, with 11 bases lining up with TRBD1. This TCR was recovered from a person aged 18-60 years who received the Ad26.COV2.S COVID-19 vaccine or a placebo. Sequencing was performed on peripheral blood, taken in a trial of Ad26.COV2.S vaccine versus placebo. CDR3 in amino acids: CASSGQGAYGYTF. CDR3 sequence (DNA): TGTGCCAGTTCTGGACAGGGGGCCTATGGCTACACCTTC.